What follows is one TCR beta chain and its context. Its specificity is not known. The data belong to a study of shared clonotypes between healthy human individuals. Study background: Researchers assigned three CD4 naive, three CD4 memory, two CD8 naive and one CD8 memory plate to each donor. Regarding the study as a whole: Estimated richness was generally greater in naive than memory subsets.

Germline CDR1 and CDR2: MNHEY and SVGAGI. CDR3 length: 13 residues. Trimming removed 6 bases at V and 7 bases at J, with 13 bases between. Some clones are missing from TCRdb's copy, which holds only in-frame ones; the method was immunoSEQ multiplex PCR. This table holds 950,000 to 1,300,000 clones, 70% to 80% found once. This sequence joins TRBV6-5 and TRBJ1-5; no reliable D call. The sequence came from a man between 18 and 29 years old in good health. The sample taken for sequencing was memory CD4+ T cells sorted from blood. Noted subset: CD45RA-negative fraction. CDR3 sequence (DNA): TGTGCCAGCAGCCAAAACCGGGAGCAGCCCCAGCATTTT. It is translated as CASSQNREQPQHF.